This T cell receptor beta chain was sequenced in a study of lymphopenia after photon versus proton radiotherapy. Regarding the study as a whole: Authors raise, but do not show, better survival with proton therapy.

The table came from immunoSEQ multiplex PCR; TCRdb's copy has only in-frame clones and leaves some out. Of under 25,000 clones in the sample, roughly 85% are singletons; the top ten hold 18%. Comment on this clone: Its antigen is unidentified.

Germline V gene lookup returns CDR1 GTSNPN and CDR2 SVGIG (reference sequence). The V and J ends lost 2 bases and 0 bases respectively, with 8 bases between them. The length of the CDR3 is 15 residues. The chain has TRBV30 and TRBJ2-6, with D uncertain. The source is a man in his 60s with pancreatic cancer. The material sequenced was peripheral blood, taken from a patient treated with photon-based radiotherapy. CDR3 region: CAWSIAPSGANVLTF. DNA of the CDR3: TGTGCCTGGAGTATTGCTCCCTCTGGGGCCAACGTCCTGACTTTC.